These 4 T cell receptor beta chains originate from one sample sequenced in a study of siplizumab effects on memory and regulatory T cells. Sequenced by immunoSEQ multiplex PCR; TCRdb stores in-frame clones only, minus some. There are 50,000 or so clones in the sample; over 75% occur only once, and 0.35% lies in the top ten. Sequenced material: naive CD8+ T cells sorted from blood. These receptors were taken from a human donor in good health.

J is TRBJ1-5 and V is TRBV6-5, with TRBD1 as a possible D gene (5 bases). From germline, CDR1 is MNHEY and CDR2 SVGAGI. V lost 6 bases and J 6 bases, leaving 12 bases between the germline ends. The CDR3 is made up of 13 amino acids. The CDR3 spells CASSLGAGQPQHF. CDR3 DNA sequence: TGTGCCAGCAGCCTCGGGGCAGGTCAGCCCCAGCATTTT.

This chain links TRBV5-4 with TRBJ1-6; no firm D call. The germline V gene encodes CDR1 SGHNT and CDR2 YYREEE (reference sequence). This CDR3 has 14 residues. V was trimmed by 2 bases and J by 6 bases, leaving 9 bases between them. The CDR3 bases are TGTGCCAGCAGCTTCGGTGGCTTTAATTCACCCCTCCACTTT. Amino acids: CASSFGGFNSPLHF.

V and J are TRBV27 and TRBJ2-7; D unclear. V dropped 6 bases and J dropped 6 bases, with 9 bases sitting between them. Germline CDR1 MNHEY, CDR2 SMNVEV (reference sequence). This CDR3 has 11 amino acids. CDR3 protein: CASSALAEQYF. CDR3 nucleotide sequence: TGTGCCAGCAGCGCCCTCGCCGAGCAGTACTTC.

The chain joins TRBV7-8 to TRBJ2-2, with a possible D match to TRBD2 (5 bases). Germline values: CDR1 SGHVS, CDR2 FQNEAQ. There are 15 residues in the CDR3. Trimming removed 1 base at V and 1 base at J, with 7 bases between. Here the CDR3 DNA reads TGTGCCAGCAGCTTAGGAGGGCGGAACACCGGGGAGCTGTTTTTT. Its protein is CASSLGGRNTGELFF.